The next 4 T cell receptor beta chains were all read from a single sample in a study of cytomegalovirus exposure and HLA in healthy donors. Amplification used 60 Vbeta primers and 13 Jbeta primers. Only in-frame clones appear in the TCRdb table, and some are missing; sequencing was by immunoSEQ multiplex PCR. The sample records about 95,000 clones, roughly 82% being singletons. The sequencing sample was made of PBMCs. These receptors all come from a man aged 25-45 years in good health and CMV-seropositive.

The genes are TRBV18 and TRBJ1-2, with a weak D call TRBD1 (5 bases). V lost 0 bases, J lost 4 bases, and 12 bases lay in between. Germline V gives CDR1 KGHSH, CDR2 LQKENI. This CDR3 has 15 amino acids. CDR3 nucleotide sequence: TGTGCCAGCTCACCACCGGAGGGACGGGGCTATGGCTACACCTTC. It translates to CASSPPEGRGYGYTF.

The chain carries TRBV9 and TRBJ2-7; TRBD1 aligns across 10 bases. The CDR3 has 16 amino acids. Germline V gene lookup returns CDR1 SGDLS and CDR2 YYNGEE. J was trimmed by 1 base and V by 4 bases; bases with no gene match: 8. CDR3 amino acids: CASSPRDRGNSYEQYF. The DNA of the CDR3 is TGTGCCAGCAGCCCCCGGGACAGGGGCAATTCCTACGAGCAGTACTTC.

This clone was seen a single time. The chain links TRBV5-1 to TRBJ2-2; D gene unclear. Germline loops: CDR1 SGHRS, CDR2 YFSETQ. This CDR3 spans 15 amino acids. V lost 0 bases and J lost 1, with 7 bases in between. The CDR3 nucleotides read TGCGCCAGCAGCTTGGGGTCAGGGAACACCGGGGAGCTGTTTTTT. This encodes CASSLGSGNTGELFF.

The rearrangement uses TRBV7-9 and TRBJ2-7; the match to TRBD1 covers 7 bases. The ends lost 2 bases at V and 0 bases at J; junction bases unmatched: 10. Per germline, CDR1 SEHNR and CDR2 FQNEAQ (reference sequence). CDR3 length: 17 amino acids. Written as DNA, the CDR3 is TGTGCCAGCAGCTTAAACCTCCGACAGGGAGTCTCCTACGAGCAGTACTTC. Amino acid sequence: CASSLNLRQGVSYEQYF.